The sequence of this TCR beta chain was determined in a study of Graves' ophthalmopathy and Graves' hyperthyroidism. This clonotype has at least ten counts. Its antigen remains unknown. Findings and caveats of the study: Most thyroid clonotypes with frequency above 0.001 were detected in blood too.

An approximately 10 ml volume of fresh peripheral blood provided the PBMCs. CDR1 and CDR2 from the germline V gene are MNHEY and SVGEGT. The CDR3 loop spans 15 amino acids. Trimming cost V 1 base and J 3 bases, with 12 bases left between them. The authors amplified TCR beta CDR3 regions from RNA transcripts. The workflow started with a first-round RT-PCR run with HTBI primers and then moved on to a second-round multiplex PCR. TCRdb fed the multiplex PCR reads into MiXCR, producing one record per CDR3 protein. The data show 52,000 or so distinct CDR3 sequences, approximately 52% seen once. J is TRBJ1-2 and V is TRBV6-2 or TRBV6-3; D gene ambiguous. The TCR originated in an adult woman with Graves' ophthalmopathy. The sequenced sample was peripheral blood. CDR3 loop: CASSYLDLRDYGYTF. The CDR3 DNA reads TGTGCCAGCAGTTACTTGGACCTAAGGGACTATGGCTACACCTTC.